The sequence of this TCR beta chain was determined in a study of early T cells in non-severe SARS-CoV-2 infection. With V trimmed by 2 bases and J by 0 bases, 6 bases remained unmatched. CDR3 length: 16 residues. Germline V CDR1 and CDR2: SGHVS, FQNEAQ. This clonotype has just a few counts. TCRdb re-derived calls from the 5' RACE reads in MiXCR, one entry per CDR3 protein. Of over 80,000 distinct CDR3 sequences in the sample, over 9.5% were seen once. The chain recombines TRBV7-8 with TRBJ2-7, with 8 bases lining up with TRBD1. This specimen was whole blood, taken at baseline. The TCR was taken from an adult who was a healthcare worker with PCR-confirmed SARS-CoV-2 infection or an uninfected control (not recorded which). In DNA, the CDR3 is TGTGCCAGCAGCTTATACGGGACAGGTGTCTCCTACGAGCAGTACTTC. Residues: CASSLYGTGVSYEQYF.